These 20 T cell receptor beta chains were sequenced from one sample in a study of vaccination and CD4 T cells after COVID-19. Cultured CD4+ T-cell DNA underwent Oncomine TCR Beta short-read sequencing. TCRdb independently ran MiXCR on the PCR reads; one entry per CDR3 protein. The sample holds around 27,000 distinct CDR3 sequences, 28% seen once. Their antigen targets remain unknown. The time point denotes: late sampling 161 to 241 days after vaccination in three convalescent patients. Specified treatment: approximately 10-day PBMC culture with coronavirus spike peptide pools or control peptides (ViraFEST assay). The source was CD4+ T cells from blood, cultured in vitro, collected about 7 months after SARS-CoV-2 vaccination. These receptors were taken from a human donor who had recovered from COVID-19.

The V call is TRBV6-4, the J call TRBJ2-2, with unresolved D. The germline CDR1 and CDR2 sequences are MRHNA and SNTAGT. V dropped 4 bases and J dropped 0 bases, with 3 bases sitting between them. This CDR3 has 13 amino acids. This chain's CDR3 is CASSAANTGELFF. In DNA form, the CDR3 reads TGTGCCAGCAGTGCCGCGAACACCGGGGAGCTGTTTTTT.

This chain links TRBV11-3 with TRBJ2-3; D is ambiguous. Trimming cost V 6 bases and J 4 bases, with 8 bases left between them. The CDR3 totals 12 residues. Germline-derived CDR1 and CDR2 are SGHNT and YENEEA. DNA for the CDR3: TGTGCCAGCAGTCTAAGCCCAGATACGCAGTATTTT. It translates to CASSLSPDTQYF.

This clonotype is categorized as medium-sized (0.01 to 0.1%). The chain is built from TRBV20-1 and TRBJ1-6; maybe TRBD1 (5 bases). The germline gives CDR1 DFQATT, CDR2 SNEGSKA (reference sequence). V gave up 5 bases and J gave up 7 bases, with 15 bases separating them. The CDR3 extends over 14 amino acids. In DNA, the CDR3 is TGCAGTGCTCCTACGGGACCGCCGAATTCACCCCTCCACTTT. Translating it yields CSAPTGPPNSPLHF.

This sequence joins TRBV24-1 and TRBJ2-2; tentatively, D is TRBD2 (5 bases). The germline gives CDR1 KGHDR, CDR2 SFDVKD. The CDR3 runs 11 residues. Trimming removed 9 bases at V and 5 bases at J, with 6 bases between. The CDR3 nucleotides are TGTGCCACCCGGGGAACCGGGGAGCTGTTTTTT. This translates into CATRGTGELFF.

This clonotype was counted a few times. The CDR3 DNA is TGTGCCAGCACGACGGGAGAGGAGCAGTACTTC. Translation: CASTTGEEQYF. The V and J genes are TRBV18 and TRBJ2-7; perhaps TRBD2 as D (6 bases). The V end lost 8 bases, the J end lost 7 bases, and 12 bases lay between the germline ends. Germline CDR1 is KGHSH and CDR2 is LQKENI. CDR3 length: 11 residues.

The V and J genes are TRBV2 and TRBJ1-2; 7 positions match TRBD1. The CDR3 covers 14 residues. In germline, CDR1 is SNHLY, CDR2 FYNNEI. V dropped 3 bases and J dropped 5; count of bases not matched to a gene: 6. CDR3 protein: CASSDLAGGYGYTF. The CDR3 coding sequence is TGTGCCAGCAGTGACCTCGCAGGGGGTTATGGCTACACCTTC.

V is TRBV7-2 and J is TRBJ2-7, with D perhaps matching TRBD1 (6 bases). Germline CDR1 SGHTA, CDR2 FQGNSA. The CDR3 has 14 residues. V lost 3 bases, J lost 1 base, and 10 bases lay in between. The chain's CDR3 is CASSFTQGSYEQYF. Here the CDR3 DNA reads TGTGCCAGCAGCTTCACTCAGGGGTCCTACGAGCAGTACTTC.

This clonotype occurred once. The chain uses TRBV7-3 and TRBJ2-1; 9 bases map to TRBD2. V lost 0 bases and J lost 4; bases outside the gene matches: 10. Germline CDR1 SGHTA, CDR2 FQGTGA. CDR3 size: 18 residues. The CDR3 sequence: CASSLTSSSGASYNEQFF. CDR3 nucleotides: TGTGCCAGCAGCTTAACGTCGTCTAGCGGGGCGTCGTACAATGAGCAGTTCTTC.

This clonotype occurred a few times. The V gene is TRBV28, the J gene TRBJ1-1; possible D gene TRBD1, 6 bases. Germline lookup yields CDR1 MDHEN and CDR2 SYDVKM. The CDR3 loop spans 15 amino acids. V was clipped by 8 bases and J by 2 bases, with 18 bases between them. The CDR3 loop is CASRGRGAGNTEAFF. The CDR3 bases are TGTGCCAGCCGTGGAAGGGGGGCAGGAAACACTGAAGCTTTCTTT.

This rearrangement joins TRBV30 to TRBJ2-7; D is unresolved. The CDR3 is 11 amino acids. Trimming shortened V by 1 base and J by 2 bases, and 3 bases separated the two germline ends. The germline CDR1 and CDR2 sequences are GTSNPN and SVGIG (reference sequence). In DNA form, the CDR3 reads TGTGCCTGGAGTGGTCCCTACGAGCAGTACTTC. Translated, it gives CAWSGPYEQYF.

A few counts support this clonotype. V gene TRBV4-1 combines with J gene TRBJ2-5, with 10 bases that match TRBD2. Losses at the gene ends were 0 bases for V and 5 bases for J; bases not matched to a gene: 12. The CDR3 consists of 18 residues. Germline CDR1 and CDR2: MGHRA and YSYEKL. CDR3 coding DNA: TGCGCCAGCAGCCAAGATTCCTTTTCAGCGGGAGGGGCGGAGACCCAGTACTTC. This codes for CASSQDSFSAGGAETQYF.

The chain uses TRBV28 and TRBJ2-1, with D perhaps matching TRBD2 (6 bases). The V and J ends lost 5 bases and 1 base respectively, with 12 bases between them. Germline assignment: CDR1 MDHEN and CDR2 SYDVKM. The CDR3 loop spans 15 amino acids. The CDR3 reads CASSQTRGSYNEQFF. DNA of the CDR3: TGTGCCAGCAGTCAGACGCGGGGTTCCTACAATGAGCAGTTCTTC.

The V call is TRBV29-1, the J call TRBJ2-1; TRBD2 is a possible D gene (5 bases). This CDR3 has 14 residues. V lost 8 bases to trimming and J lost 9 bases, with 23 bases between them. Germline-derived CDR1 and CDR2 are SQVTM and ANQGSEA. The CDR3 nucleotides are TGCAGCCACGCATCGGGTCTCGAGGGTGGTGAGCAGTTCTTC. The encoded protein is CSHASGLEGGEQFF.

V usage is TRBV10-3 and J usage is TRBJ1-1; perhaps TRBD1 as D (5 bases). The CDR3 covers 15 residues. Between the trimmed V and J ends, which lost 3 bases and 4 bases, there was a span of 15 bases. The germline CDR1 and CDR2 sequences are ENHRY and SYGVKD. In DNA form, the CDR3 reads TGTGCCATCAGTGAACCGCTTACAGGCCTCACTGAAGCTTTCTTT. It translates to CAISEPLTGLTEAFF.

This chain links TRBV6-1 with TRBJ2-1; TRBD2 matches 11 bases. CDR3 size: 14 residues. The germline gives CDR1 MNHNS, CDR2 SASEGT. With V trimmed by 6 bases and J by 7 bases, 5 bases remained unmatched. CDR3 residues: CASRLAGEWNEQFF. The CDR3 nucleotides are TGTGCCAGCAGACTAGCGGGAGAGTGGAATGAGCAGTTCTTC.

This clonotype was seen more than once but under ten times. The rearrangement links TRBV7-9 to TRBJ2-1, with 8 bases lining up with TRBD2. Losses at the gene ends were 4 bases for V and 8 bases for J; bases not matched to a gene: 1. From germline, CDR1 is SEHNR and CDR2 FQNEAQ (reference sequence). The CDR3 loop spans 12 amino acids. DNA for the CDR3: TGTGCCAGCAGCTCGACTAGCGATGAGCAGTTCTTC. Amino acid sequence: CASSSTSDEQFF.

This clonotype was detected a few times. V and J are TRBV10-3 and TRBJ2-3; D is perhaps TRBD1 or TRBD2 (5 bases each). The CDR3 runs 14 residues. V gave up 4 bases and J gave up 4 bases, with 12 bases separating them. CDR1 ENHRY and CDR2 SYGVKD come from the germline V gene. CDR3 in amino acids: CAISGSGRADTQYF. The CDR3 bases are TGTGCCATCAGTGGTTCGGGACGGGCAGATACGCAGTATTTT.

V and J are TRBV12-3 or TRBV12-4 and TRBJ2-7; D may be TRBD1 (5 bases). The V end lost 1 base, the J end lost 4 bases, and 14 bases lay between the germline ends. This CDR3 is built from 15 residues. In DNA form, the CDR3 reads TGTGCCAGCAGTTTAGAGGGGCAGGGTGGGTACGAGCAGTACTTC. As protein: CASSLEGQGGYEQYF.

This clonotype was counted between two and nine times. The gene calls are TRBV7-2 and TRBJ1-2; D remains unclear. The CDR3 is made up of 14 amino acids. Trimming took off 2 bases at V and 1 base at J, with 8 bases between the two ends. CDR1 and CDR2 from the germline V gene are SGHTA and FQGNSA. The DNA for the CDR3 is TGTGCCAGCAGCTTAACCGATCTTAACTATGGCTACACCTTC. This gives the protein CASSLTDLNYGYTF.

The chain's CDR3 is CASSLDPGRGAYEQYF. In DNA, the CDR3 is TGTGCCAGCAGCTTAGACCCGGGACGAGGAGCCTACGAGCAGTACTTC. The chain couples TRBV7-9 to TRBJ2-7; D tentatively reads TRBD1 or TRBD2 (5 bases each). CDR3 length: 16 residues. Deletions cut 1 base from V and 2 bases from J, with 15 bases between. The germline gives CDR1 SEHNR, CDR2 FQNEAQ (reference sequence).